This T cell receptor beta chain appears in the sequencing data of a study of CD8+ T cells in alopecia areata. As for the study in general: Administration of oral tofacitinib to treated patients was at 5 to 10 mg twice daily. It was 6 to 18 months of tofacitinib, and then there were 6 months off drug. Study-level points and caveats: An increase in clonality over normal scalp was evident in lesional scalp, especially alopecia totalis/universalis.

The ends were cut back, 8 bases at V and 5 bases at J, with 20 bases in the middle. CDR1 is SGHVS, CDR2 FQNEAQ, per germline. This CDR3 comprises 15 residues. This clone was observed a single time. The antigen is not known. Sequencing templates came from extracted RNA that was reverse transcribed into cDNA. The table came from immunoSEQ multiplex PCR; TCRdb's copy has only in-frame clones and leaves some out. The repertoire includes fewer than 100,000 clones, roughly 47% of them detected once, and around 0.8% sits in the top ten. In alopecia areata patients, both lesional scalp punch biopsies and peripheral blood were collected.

The receptor was isolated from a human donor with alopecia areata. The sample consisted of CD4+ T cells sorted from blood. The chain has TRBV7-8 and TRBJ2-3; tentatively, D is TRBD1 (6 bases). The chain's CDR3 is CASFGGQRGKDTQYF. CDR3 nucleotides: TGTGCCAGCTTCGGTGGACAGCGAGGCAAAGATACGCAGTATTTT.